This passage covers 17 T cell receptor beta chains from one sample sequenced in a study of follicular helper T cells after annual influenza vaccination. Some clones are missing from TCRdb's copy, which holds only in-frame ones; the method was immunoSEQ multiplex PCR. The table records nearly 15,000 clones, roughly 83% of them present only once. Documented time point: 2014-2015 season, 7 days after vaccination. The sequencing here drew on CXCR5+ CD38- circulating T follicular helper cells from blood, taken 7 days after influenza vaccination. Subset noted: circulating Tfh, non-naive CD4+CXCR5+PD-1+ (ICOS+CD38+ or ICOS-CD38-). These receptors were taken from an adult who received the influenza vaccine.

The chain recombines TRBV7-6 with TRBJ2-7; maybe TRBD1 (6 bases). Trimming took 7 bases from V and 5 from J, leaving 21 bases between them. CDR1 and CDR2 from the germline V gene are SGHVS and FNYEAQ. This CDR3 spans 15 amino acids. CDR3 amino acids: CASKLTSTGRDEQYF. The CDR3 nucleotides are TGTGCCAGCAAGCTTACTTCTACAGGGAGAGACGAGCAGTACTTC.

The chain combines TRBV9 with TRBJ2-1; D remains unclear. Germline V gene sequence: CDR1 SGDLS, CDR2 YYNGEE. V lost 3 bases and J lost 8, with 9 bases in between. This CDR3 contains 12 residues. CDR3 bases: TGTGCCAGCAGCGACCCCAGGTATGAGCAGTTCTTC. As protein: CASSDPRYEQFF. The full variable domain, with the rest looked up from reference TRBV9 and TRBJ2-1, is DSGVTQTPKHLITATGQRVTLRCSPRSGDLSVYWYQQSLDQGLQFLIQYYNGEERAKGNILERFSAQQFPDLHSELNLSSLELGDSALYFCASSDPRYEQFFGPGTRLTVL.

The chain recombines TRBV19 with TRBJ2-5, with 8 bases identical to TRBD1. V gave up 8 bases and J gave up 7 bases; unmatched junction bases: 12. This CDR3 spans 14 amino acids. Germline CDR1 and CDR2: LNHDA and SQIVND (reference sequence). This CDR3 reads CASSSGTGSRTQYF. In DNA form, the CDR3 reads TGTGCCAGTTCCTCCGGGACAGGTTCGCGGACCCAGTACTTC.

The V and J genes are TRBV11-3 and TRBJ2-3; D remains ambiguous. CDR3 length: 13 amino acids. The ends were cut back, 3 bases at V and 5 bases at J, with 9 bases in the middle. Looked up from germline, CDR1 is SGHNT and CDR2 is YENEEA. The CDR3 loop reads CASSFVSGDTQYF. The CDR3 DNA is TGTGCCAGCAGCTTTGTGAGTGGAGATACGCAGTATTTT.

This clone was seen a single time. The chain has TRBV10-3 and TRBJ2-3; 8 bases match TRBD2. The CDR3 totals 16 residues. Germline V gives CDR1 ENHRY, CDR2 SYGVKD. V shed 6 bases and J 1 base; nucleotides not matched to a gene: 9. CDR3 sequence: CAISRTGGQGTDTQYF. In nucleotides, the CDR3 is TGTGCCATCAGCCGGACGGGGGGGCAGGGCACAGATACGCAGTATTTT.

The sample holds one count of this clone. V usage is TRBV11-2 and J usage is TRBJ2-1; D is uncertain. Trimming took 5 bases from V and 12 from J, leaving 20 bases between them. Germline CDR1 SGHAT, CDR2 FQNNGV. This CDR3 comprises 14 residues. CDR3 residues: CASSPLVGTMRQFF. The CDR3 nucleotides read TGTGCCAGCAGCCCTCTAGTAGGTACAATGAGGCAGTTCTTC.

This clone was recorded only once. The sample carries other DNA sequences with the same CDR3. The chain combines TRBV28 with TRBJ1-5; perhaps TRBD1 as D (6 bases). Germline V lookup: CDR1 MDHEN, CDR2 SYDVKM. Trimming stripped 6 bases from V and 0 bases from J, with 6 bases between. The CDR3 has 13 amino acids. CDR3 region: CASSRGSNQPQHF. The CDR3 DNA is TGTGCCAGCAGCAGGGGTAGCAATCAGCCCCAGCATTTT.

This clone was seen once. The CDR3 DNA reads TGTGCCAGCAGCTTGGCAGTGGGACTAGCGGGGGCCGGACGGGAGACCCAGTACTTC. Its protein is CASSLAVGLAGAGRETQYF. The chain combines TRBV5-5 with TRBJ2-5; 14 nucleotides agree with TRBD2. Germline-derived CDR1 and CDR2 are SGHKS and YYEKEE (reference sequence). This CDR3 spans 19 amino acids. V was pared by 0 bases and J by 5 bases, with 12 bases of the junction left unmatched. Supplemented by reference TRBV5-5 and TRBJ2-5, the full variable domain reads DAGVTQSPTHLIKTRGQQVTLRCSPISGHKSVSWYQQVLGQGPQFIFQYYEKEERGRGNFPDRFSARQFPNYSSELNVNALLLGDSALYLCASSLAVGLAGAGRETQYFGPGTRLLVL.

The rearrangement links TRBV6-5 to TRBJ1-6; tentatively, D is TRBD1 (5 bases). Trimming left V 2 bases short and J 6 bases short, with 14 bases between. Per germline, CDR1 MNHEY and CDR2 SVGAGI. This CDR3 region has 16 residues. The CDR3 spells CASSYGPGRSNSPLHF. The CDR3, as DNA: TGTGCCAGCAGTTACGGACCAGGGCGGAGTAATTCACCCCTCCACTTT.

V is TRBV4-2 and J is TRBJ2-7; 10 nucleotides match TRBD1. Germline CDR1 is LGHNA and CDR2 is YNFKEQ. Losses at the gene ends were 1 base for V and 4 bases for J; bases not matched to a gene: 4. This CDR3 region has 15 residues. The CDR3 DNA sequence: TGTGCCAGCAGCCAAGCTGGACAGGGGGAATACGAGCAGTACTTC. It yields the protein CASSQAGQGEYEQYF.

This clone was seen a single time. This rearrangement joins TRBV2 to TRBJ2-1, with D tentatively TRBD1 (5 bases). Germline V CDR1 and CDR2: SNHLY, FYNNEI. The CDR3 consists of 15 residues. Trimming shortened V by 6 bases and J by 1 base, and 13 bases separated the two germline ends. The CDR3 sequence is CASSVGRASYNEQFF. The CDR3, as DNA: TGTGCCAGCAGCGTAGGCAGGGCGTCCTACAATGAGCAGTTCTTC.

The chain couples TRBV29-1 to TRBJ2-6; maybe TRBD1 (6 bases). Trimming left V 6 bases short and J 0 bases short, with 9 bases between. Germline V gene data show CDR1 as SQVTM and CDR2 as ANQGSEA. The CDR3 is 14 residues long. For the CDR3, the DNA is TGCAGCGTGGCACAGGGCTCTGGGGCCAACGTCCTGACTTTC. Protein: CSVAQGSGANVLTF.

This sequence joins TRBV6-1 and TRBJ1-2, with D maybe TRBD1 (5 bases). The germline gives CDR1 MNHNS, CDR2 SASEGT. Trimming removed 10 bases at V and 8 bases at J, with 20 bases between. The CDR3 has 13 amino acids. CDR3 residues: CATRTLQGGGYTF. CDR3 DNA: TGTGCCACCCGGACCCTGCAGGGTGGAGGCTACACCTTC.

The J gene is TRBJ1-6, the V gene TRBV7-3; the D gene is possibly TRBD1 (5 bases). The ends were cut back, 2 bases at V and 8 bases at J, with 7 bases in the middle. This CDR3 is 13 amino acids long. Germline CDR1 and CDR2: SGHTA and FQGTGA. This CDR3 reads CASSLVRDSPLHF. The DNA for the CDR3 is TGTGCCAGCAGCTTAGTCAGGGATTCACCCCTCCACTTT.

This rearrangement joins TRBV25-1 to TRBJ1-3; no definite D call. This CDR3 spans 15 amino acids. In germline, CDR1 is MGHDK, CDR2 SYGVNS. Trimming left V 4 bases short and J 4 bases short, with 14 bases between. Here the CDR3 DNA reads TGTGCCAGCAGTGGGGGAGATCAGAGAGGAAACACCATATATTTT. This codes for CASSGGDQRGNTIYF.

The chain links TRBV19 to TRBJ2-4; 12 bases map to TRBD2. This CDR3 region has 16 residues. The V segment lost 3 bases and the J segment 9 bases; nucleotides outside the gene matches: 9. The germline V gene encodes CDR1 LNHDA and CDR2 SQIVND (reference sequence). For the CDR3, the DNA is TGTGCCAGTAGTATCCTGACTAGCGGGGGTGTAGGCATTCAGTACTTC. This sequence encodes CASSILTSGGVGIQYF.

The chain is built from TRBV28 and TRBJ1-5; 7 nucleotides agree with TRBD1. In germline, CDR1 is MDHEN, CDR2 SYDVKM. The CDR3 covers 16 residues. With V trimmed by 2 bases and J by 7 bases, 11 bases remained unmatched. The chain's CDR3 is CASSLPVTGSGQPQHF. As DNA, the CDR3 is TGTGCCAGCAGTTTACCTGTGACAGGGTCGGGCCAGCCCCAGCATTTT.